This T cell receptor (beta chain) stems from a study of blood T cell repertoires in COVID-19. About the study: Sources were T cells, B-cell-depleted T cells, or PBMCs; the material itself was cDNA or gDNA.

Libraries were prepared by immunoSEQ multiplex PCR; TCRdb keeps only in-frame clonotypes and omits some of them. This repertoire shows 40,000 to 65,000 clones, 85% to 90% found once; its top ten account for over 9.5%. After removal of 3 bases from V and 2 bases from J, the junction contained 8 bases not matched to a gene. This CDR3 spans 16 amino acids. CDR1 and CDR2 (germline): SGHRS, YFSETQ. This clone was picked up one time. V and J are TRBV5-1 and TRBJ2-7, with 10 positions matching TRBD1. The sample was peripheral blood. The source of this sequence is a man in his 70s with active COVID-19. Here the CDR3 reads CASSSGTGVLTYEQYF. In DNA, the CDR3 is TGCGCCAGCAGCTCAGGGACAGGGGTCCTTACCTACGAGCAGTACTTC.